The next 22 T cell receptor beta chains were all read from a single sample in a study of cytomegalovirus exposure and HLA in healthy donors. Primers for the PCR totalled 60 Vbeta and 13 Jbeta. Some clones are missing from TCRdb's copy, which holds only in-frame ones; the method was immunoSEQ multiplex PCR. The table shows about 150,000 clones, with 77% occurring only once. Material: PBMCs. The receptor source for this set is a woman aged 30 to 39 in good health and CMV-seronegative.

The CDR3 nucleotides are TGTGCCAGCAGTGTGAGGGCGGGGAGTCAGCCCCAGCATTTT. Its protein is CASSVRAGSQPQHF. V gene TRBV6-1 combines with J gene TRBJ1-5; D ambiguous. CDR3 length: 14 residues. Trimming took 4 bases from V and 6 from J, leaving 13 bases between them. Germline CDR1 MNHNS, CDR2 SASEGT.

This chain joins TRBV6-6 and TRBJ2-1, with D perhaps matching TRBD1 (5 bases). V was clipped by 4 bases and J by 9 bases, with 13 bases between them. Germline V lookup: CDR1 MNHNY, CDR2 SVGAGI (reference sequence). The CDR3 totals 13 residues. CDR3 bases: TGTGCCAGCAGTTCAAAAAAGACAGCTGAGCAGTTCTTC. Encoded protein: CASSSKKTAEQFF.

This clone was recorded only once. A junction boundary mismatches the germline segment, possibly from a read error. J is TRBJ1-4 and V is TRBV6-1; TRBD1 matches at 10 bases. From germline, CDR1 is MNHNS and CDR2 SASEGT. This CDR3 comprises 14 residues. For the CDR3, the DNA is TGTGCCAGCCGGCCGGGACAGGGGAATGGAAAACTGTTTTTT. Protein: CASRPGQGNGKLFF.

CDR3 region: CASSLRVGFPSSYNSPLHF. CDR3 coding DNA: TGTGCCAGCAGTTTACGGGTTGGCTTTCCTAGCTCCTATAATTCACCCCTCCACTTT. The chain links TRBV27 to TRBJ1-6; no definite D call. The CDR3 length is 19 residues. The germline gives CDR1 MNHEY, CDR2 SMNVEV (reference sequence). The germline V and J ends were trimmed by 2 bases and 0 bases, with 17 bases remaining between them.

The rearrangement uses TRBV6-1 and TRBJ2-1; 7 bases match TRBD1. The CDR3 is made up of 14 amino acids. Trimming at V came to 6 bases and at J to 2 bases, leaving 4 bases not matched to a gene. CDR1 and CDR2 from the germline V gene are MNHNS and SASEGT. Here the CDR3 reads CASSYRGAYNEQFF. The CDR3 DNA is TGTGCCAGCAGCTACAGGGGAGCCTACAATGAGCAGTTCTTC.

The chain recombines TRBV19 with TRBJ1-5, with no clear D. V was clipped by 6 bases and J by 7 bases, with 19 bases between them. The CDR3 totals 15 residues. Germline V gives CDR1 LNHDA, CDR2 SQIVND (reference sequence). In DNA, the CDR3 is TGTGCCAGTAGGTCCCGAATGGGAGTAGAGCAGCCCCAGCATTTT. Amino acids: CASRSRMGVEQPQHF.

Only a few counts were recorded for this clone. The rearrangement joins TRBV2 to TRBJ1-2; D ambiguous. The CDR3 sequence is 11 residues long. The germline V gene has CDR1 SNHLY and CDR2 FYNNEI. V was clipped by 8 bases and J by 2 bases, with 6 bases between them. For the CDR3, the DNA is TGTGCCAGCCAGGAAAACTATGGCTACACCTTC. Its translation is CASQENYGYTF.

A single count supports this clone. This chain connects TRBV11-2 to TRBJ2-1; D possibly corresponds to TRBD2 (6 bases). Trimming removed 3 bases at V and 9 bases at J, with 9 bases between. CDR3 length: 12 amino acids. Germline values: CDR1 SGHAT, CDR2 FQNNGV. In DNA, the CDR3 is TGTGCCAGCAGCTTTGGAGGGGTTGAGCAGTTCTTC. Its translation is CASSFGGVEQFF.

The chain combines TRBV2 with TRBJ1-2, with 10 bases fitting TRBD1. The CDR3 sequence is 14 residues long. After removal of 5 bases from V and 4 bases from J, the junction contained 4 bases not matched to a gene. CDR1 and CDR2 from the germline V gene are SNHLY and FYNNEI. Here the CDR3 reads CASSHGTGVYGYTF. The CDR3 DNA reads as TGTGCCAGCAGTCACGGGACAGGGGTCTATGGCTACACCTTC.

The rearrangement uses TRBV7-6 and TRBJ1-2, with D possibly being TRBD1 (6 bases). CDR3 size: 13 residues. Per the germline V gene, CDR1 is SGHVS and CDR2 is FNYEAQ. Trimming pared 5 bases from V and 2 bases from J, leaving 9 bases between. The CDR3 bases are TGTGCCAGCAGCCCGGACAGAAACTATGGCTACACCTTC. It specifies CASSPDRNYGYTF.

The V and J genes are TRBV5-1 and TRBJ2-5, with D possibly matching TRBD2 (6 bases). From germline, CDR1 is SGHRS and CDR2 YFSETQ. This CDR3 is 16 amino acids long. The germline V and J ends were trimmed by 1 base and 5 bases, with 18 bases remaining between them. This CDR3 reads CASSLSSGLPTETQYF. The CDR3 DNA follows: TGCGCCAGCAGCTTGAGCAGCGGGCTCCCCACGGAGACCCAGTACTTC. Drawing the rest from reference TRBV5-1 and TRBJ2-5, the complete variable domain is KAGVTQTPRYLIKTRGQQVTLSCSPISGHRSVSWYQQTPGQGLQFLFEYFSETQRNKGNFPGRFSGRQFSNSRSEMNVSTLELGDSALYLCASSLSSGLPTETQYFGPGTRLLVL.

The chain combines TRBV9 with TRBJ1-1; D is ambiguous. The V and J ends lost 4 bases and 7 bases respectively, with 14 bases between them. CDR3 length: 13 amino acids. Germline V gives CDR1 SGDLS, CDR2 YYNGEE. The CDR3 nucleotides read TGTGCCAGCAGCCTCGCCCCGGCGGATGAAGCTTTCTTT. Protein product: CASSLAPADEAFF.

This chain connects TRBV19 to TRBJ2-2; 7 bases fit TRBD1. Germline lookup yields CDR1 LNHDA and CDR2 SQIVND (reference sequence). The length of the CDR3 is 17 residues. V gave up 3 bases and J gave up 0 bases; unmatched junction bases: 7. CDR3 DNA sequence: TGTGCCAGTAGTATCGGATCGGGACAGACGAACACCGGGGAGCTGTTTTTT. Translation gives CASSIGSGQTNTGELFF.

This chain uses TRBV29-1 with TRBJ2-7; D ambiguous. Trimming removed 6 bases at V and 5 bases at J, with 14 bases between. The CDR3 contains 12 residues. Per the germline V gene, CDR1 is SQVTM and CDR2 is ANQGSEA. CDR3 protein: CSVRRNSHEQYF. The CDR3, as DNA: TGCAGCGTCAGAAGAAACAGCCACGAGCAGTACTTC.

In this sample, this clone turned up a few times. The gene calls are TRBV18 and TRBJ2-3, with 14 positions matching TRBD2. CDR3 length equals 15 residues. Germline CDR1 is KGHSH and CDR2 is LQKENI. V gave up 6 bases and J gave up 6 bases; unmatched junction bases: 5. For the CDR3, the DNA is TGTGCCAGCTCGCCCGGGACTAGCGGGGGTGATACGCAGTATTTT. Amino acids: CASSPGTSGGDTQYF. The full variable domain, completed using reference TRBV18 and TRBJ2-3, is NAGVMQNPRHLVRRRGQEARLRCSPMKGHSHVYWYRQLPEEGLKFMVYLQKENIIDESGMPKERFSAEFPKEGPSILRIQQVVRGDSAAYFCASSPGTSGGDTQYFGPGTRLTVL.

V gene TRBV6-1 combines with J gene TRBJ1-5; D may be TRBD1 (5 bases). The CDR3 length is 15 residues. The V end lost 7 bases, the J end lost 4 bases, and 17 bases lay between the germline ends. Germline values: CDR1 MNHNS, CDR2 SASEGT. The CDR3 region has the DNA TGTGCCAGCACCCACAAGCCAGGGCTTAATCAGCCCCAGCATTTT. It translates to CASTHKPGLNQPQHF.

The rearrangement joins TRBV11-2 to TRBJ1-4; tentatively, D is TRBD1 (6 bases). V lost 4 bases to trimming and J lost 8 bases, with 17 bases between them. Germline CDR1 reads SGHAT; CDR2 reads FQNNGV. The CDR3 is 15 amino acids. The CDR3 loop is CASSSLPGQGEKLFF. The DNA for the CDR3 is TGTGCCAGCAGCTCCCTTCCGGGACAAGGGGAAAAACTGTTTTTT. The full variable domain, its missing parts supplied by reference TRBV11-2 and TRBJ1-4, is EAGVAQSPRYKIIEKRQSVAFWCNPISGHATLYWYQQILGQGPKLLIQFQNNGVVDDSQLPKDRFSAERLKGVDSTLKIQPAKLEDSAVYLCASSSLPGQGEKLFFGSGTQLSVL.

Only a few counts were recorded for this clone. The chain joins TRBV5-1 to TRBJ1-2; TRBD1 is a possible D gene (6 bases). CDR3 size: 17 residues. Germline CDR1 is SGHRS and CDR2 is YFSETQ. V was shortened by 0 bases and J by 1 base, with 16 bases between the two germline ends. Here the CDR3 reads CASSLGGGGDFNYGYTF. The CDR3 DNA is TGCGCCAGCAGCTTGGGTGGGGGCGGCGATTTTAACTATGGCTACACCTTC.

This chain links TRBV11-3 with TRBJ2-1; D is perhaps TRBD2 (7 bases). V lost 4 bases and J lost 10, with 17 bases in between. The germline gives CDR1 SGHNT, CDR2 YENEEA. The CDR3 length is 14 residues. This CDR3 reads CASSSQGGVYEQFF. The CDR3 region has the DNA TGTGCCAGCAGCTCCCAAGGGGGGGTTTACGAGCAGTTCTTC.

The rearrangement joins TRBV19 to TRBJ1-6; maybe TRBD1 (5 bases). V was pared by 5 bases and J by 7 bases, with 12 bases between. The CDR3 totals 14 residues. From germline, CDR1 is LNHDA and CDR2 SQIVND (reference sequence). The CDR3 DNA sequence: TGTGCCAGTAGTTTTGGAGACAGAAATTCACCCCTCCACTTT. It yields the protein CASSFGDRNSPLHF.

A few counts support this clone. The chain links TRBV7-9 to TRBJ1-2; a weak D match, TRBD1 (5 bases). Trimming took off 3 bases at V and 6 bases at J, with 11 bases between the two ends. The CDR3 spans 13 residues. CDR1 SEHNR and CDR2 FQNEAQ come from the germline V gene (reference sequence). The CDR3 DNA follows: TGTGCCAGCAGCTTCTGGGGGGAGGATGGCTACACCTTC. Its protein product is CASSFWGEDGYTF. The full variable domain, with the rest looked up from reference TRBV7-9 and TRBJ1-2, is DTGVSQNPRHKITKRGQNVTFRCDPISEHNRLYWYRQTLGQGPEFLTYFQNEAQLEKSRLLSDRFSAERPKGSFSTLEIQRTEQGDSAMYLCASSFWGEDGYTFGSGTRLTVV.

The V and J genes are TRBV9 and TRBJ1-1; no firm D call. Deletions cut 1 base from V and 1 base from J, with 8 bases between. The V gene's germline CDR1 is SGDLS and CDR2 YYNGEE. The CDR3 extends over 14 amino acids. As DNA, the CDR3 is TGTGCCAGCAGCGTAAGTCCAGGGAACACTGAAGCTTTCTTT. It is translated as CASSVSPGNTEAFF. Full variable domain (remainder filled in from reference TRBV9 and TRBJ1-1): DSGVTQTPKHLITATGQRVTLRCSPRSGDLSVYWYQQSLDQGLQFLIQYYNGEERAKGNILERFSAQQFPDLHSELNLSSLELGDSALYFCASSVSPGNTEAFFGQGTRLTVV.